What follows are 17 T cell receptor beta chains derived from one specimen sequenced in a study of T cells in Graves' hyperthyroidism and ophthalmopathy. Amplified regions were TCR beta CDR3 sequences from RNA transcripts. Using the HTBI primer set, a first-round RT-PCR was run on the TCR CDR3. TCRdb fed the multiplex PCR reads into MiXCR, producing one record per CDR3 protein. The sample includes about 540,000 distinct CDR3 sequences, approximately 44% seen only once; the top ten take around 7.7%. Sequenced input: peripheral blood or thyroid tissue (not recorded which). Receptor source: a woman younger than 35 with Graves' hyperthyroidism.

Notes on this clonotype: A single base separates this from a much larger clone, so it may be a read error. The chain links TRBV2 to TRBJ2-7, with 12 positions matching TRBD2. The germline gives CDR1 SNHLY, CDR2 FYNNEI. CDR3 length: 14 amino acids. The CDR3, as DNA: TGTGCCAGCAGACTGACTAGCGGGAGCCACGAGCAGCACTTC. Amino acids: CASRLTSGSHEQHF.

The sample holds a few counts of this clonotype. V and J are TRBV20-1 and TRBJ2-3; D remains ambiguous. CDR3 length equals 13 residues. CDR1 and CDR2 from the germline V gene are DFQATT and SNEGSKA (reference sequence). V shed 3 bases and J shed 2 bases, with 9 bases lying between them. CDR3 bases: TGCAGTGCTAGTGATCAGGACACAGATACGCAGTATTTT. Protein sequence: CSASDQDTDTQYF.

Comments on this clonotype: Just one base apart from a much larger clone, this may be a read error. J is TRBJ2-2 and V is TRBV9; D gene ambiguous. This CDR3 is built from 16 residues. Germline CDR1 SGDLS, CDR2 YYNGEE. CDR3 DNA: TGCGCCAGCAGCTTGCGGCAAGCCCGAAACACCAGGGAGCTGTTTTTT. Its translation: CASSLRQARNTRELFF.

The chain couples TRBV29-1 to TRBJ1-2; D is unclear. The CDR3 runs to 11 residues. Trimming took off 6 bases at V and 8 bases at J, with 13 bases between the two ends. Germline loops: CDR1 SQVTM, CDR2 ANQGSEA. The CDR3 coding sequence is TGCAGCGTCCAAGGGTTGAGAGGCTACACCTTC. It codes for CSVQGLRGYTF.

There are many counts of this clonotype. The chain is built from TRBV29-1 and TRBJ1-5; TRBD1 aligns across 8 bases. V shed 4 bases and J 4 bases; nucleotides not matched to a gene: 6. Germline V lookup: CDR1 SQVTM, CDR2 ANQGSEA. This CDR3 has 14 amino acids. CDR3 residues: CSVVTGGSNQPQHF. In DNA form, the CDR3 reads TGCAGCGTTGTAACAGGGGGTAGTAATCAGCCCCAGCATTTT.

This clonotype has more than one count but fewer than ten. The CDR3 coding sequence is TGTGCCAGTAGTAGGGGACAGGGGAGCTACGAGCAGTACTTC. Translation: CASSRGQGSYEQYF. The genes are TRBV19 and TRBJ2-7; TRBD1 agrees at 10 bases. J was trimmed by 3 bases and V by 4 bases; bases with no gene match: 3. From germline, CDR1 is LNHDA and CDR2 SQIVND (reference sequence). CDR3 length: 14 amino acids.

This clonotype has ten or more counts. The chain recombines TRBV29-1 with TRBJ2-5; D unclear. Trimming took 2 bases from V and 5 from J, leaving 12 bases between them. The CDR3 totals 13 residues. Per the germline V gene, CDR1 is SQVTM and CDR2 is ANQGSEA. This CDR3 reads CSVERVAWETQYF. In DNA, the CDR3 is TGCAGCGTTGAACGGGTGGCTTGGGAGACCCAGTACTTC.

This clonotype was seen ten or more times. This CDR3 reads CAISEDRYYEQYF. DNA of the CDR3: TGTGCCATCAGTGAAGACAGATACTACGAGCAGTACTTC. The chain employs TRBV10-3 and TRBJ2-7, with a tentative D call TRBD1 (5 bases). Germline lookup yields CDR1 ENHRY and CDR2 SYGVKD. The CDR3 is 13 residues long. Trimming stripped 3 bases from V and 3 bases from J, with 9 bases between.

V gene TRBV2 combines with J gene TRBJ1-4; tentative D call: TRBD1 (6 bases). The CDR3 runs to 14 residues. The germline V and J ends were trimmed by 2 bases and 6 bases, with 10 bases remaining between them. The germline V gene encodes CDR1 SNHLY and CDR2 FYNNEI. The CDR3 DNA reads TGTGCCAGCAGTGAAAACAGGGTGGATGAAAAACTGTTTTTT. Translation: CASSENRVDEKLFF.

V is TRBV10-2 and J is TRBJ2-7, with 9 bases matching TRBD2. CDR1 and CDR2 (germline): WSHSY, SAAADI. V lost 6 bases, J lost 3 bases, and 12 bases stayed unmatched. This CDR3 has 16 residues. The CDR3 DNA sequence: TGCGCCAGCAGCCCCTGGCTAGCGGGAACTTTCTACGAGCAGTACTTC. This sequence encodes CASSPWLAGTFYEQYF.

This clonotype was seen many times. V usage is TRBV19 and J usage is TRBJ2-5, with 7 bases identical to TRBD1. After removal of 6 bases from V and 1 base from J, the junction contained 2 bases not matched to a gene. The germline CDR1 and CDR2 sequences are LNHDA and SQIVND (reference sequence). The CDR3 length is 13 residues. The CDR3 spells CASSRDSQETQYF. CDR3 DNA: TGTGCCAGTAGCCGGGACAGCCAAGAGACCCAGTACTTC.

This clonotype was picked up many times. The chain combines TRBV27 with TRBJ2-7; D gene unclear. The V end lost 5 bases, the J end lost 3 bases, and 14 bases lay between the germline ends. CDR3 length: 14 amino acids. Germline V CDR1 and CDR2: MNHEY, SMNVEV (reference sequence). The CDR3 sequence is CASSVTKDGYEQYF. In nucleotides, the CDR3 is TGTGCCAGCAGTGTAACTAAAGACGGCTACGAGCAGTACTTC.

This sequence joins TRBV7-9 and TRBJ2-7; 9 nucleotides match TRBD2. Unmatched junction bases numbered 12, after V lost 5 bases and J lost 7 bases. The germline V gene encodes CDR1 SEHNR and CDR2 FQNEAQ (reference sequence). CDR3 length equals 15 residues. CDR3 DNA: TGTGCCAGCAGCCGTACTAGCGGGCCGAGTAATGAGCAGTACTTC. Translating gives CASSRTSGPSNEQYF.

The sample holds many counts of this clonotype. This rearrangement joins TRBV12-3 or TRBV12-4 to TRBJ1-1; D gene ambiguous. V was trimmed by 6 bases and J by 0 bases, leaving 14 bases between them. The CDR3 length is 15 residues. In nucleotides, the CDR3 is TGTGCCAGCAGCCCTAGTCGGTCCATGAACACTGAAGCTTTCTTT. Its translation: CASSPSRSMNTEAFF.

This clonotype was observed a handful of times. The chain couples TRBV7-2 to TRBJ1-1; D is perhaps TRBD1 (6 bases). The germline gives CDR1 SGHTA, CDR2 FQGNSA. This CDR3 is built from 18 residues. V was clipped by 3 bases and J by 1 base, with 21 bases between them. In nucleotides, the CDR3 is TGTGCCAGCAGCTTCCTCCGCGGTACAGGGTCGGGGAACACTGAAGCTTTCTTT. Amino acids: CASSFLRGTGSGNTEAFF.

On this clonotype: A read error is likely, as this CDR3 ends without the conserved phenylalanine or tryptophan. This chain links TRBV10-3 with TRBJ2-7; 9 positions match TRBD1. This CDR3 has 13 amino acids. The germline CDR1 and CDR2 sequences are ENHRY and SYGVKD. V lost 7 bases, J lost 7 bases, and 8 bases stayed unmatched. The DNA of the CDR3 is TGTGCCATCACTCCGGGACAGGGAGGTGAGCAGTACCTC. Encoded protein: CAITPGQGGEQYL.

As for this clonotype: A much larger clone lies one base from this, so it may be a read error. The rearrangement joins TRBV5-6 to TRBJ1-3; D is unresolved. The CDR3 runs 15 residues. CDR1 is SGHDT and CDR2 is YYEEEE in the germline V gene. The CDR3 loop is CTSSLDGDSGNTIYF. CDR3 nucleotides: TGTACCAGCAGCTTAGACGGGGACTCTGGAAACACCATATATTTT.